Listed below are T cell receptor beta chains from one sample, sequenced in a study of identical twins. TCRdb redid the calling of the 5' RACE reads with MiXCR, one entry per CDR3 protein. The repertoire has about 570,000 distinct CDR3 sequences, over 8.5% of them found once; the top ten carry approximately 3.2%. These data also featured in a second study, about yellow fever vaccine responses in identical twins.

The sequencing sample was made of PBMCs. These receptors all stem from a woman between 18 and 29 years old in good health. The CDR3 runs from the conserved cysteine through the conserved F or W. A D gene is named only where the DNA matches it firmly. For some rows the clone size is stated as once, few or many, or as a class when expanded; others skip it.

j_gene	v_gene	d_gene	abundance	CDR3nt	CDR3aa
TRBJ2-1	TRBV5-1	-	-	TGCGCCAGCAGCTTTGGGGGACTCTACAATGAGCAGTTCTTC	CASSFGGLYNEQFF
TRBJ2-3	TRBV7-9	-	many	TGTGCCAGCAGCTTAGAGACGGGCACAGATACGCAGTATTTT	CASSLETGTDTQYF
TRBJ2-7	TRBV27	-	few	TGTGCCAGCAGTTCTGGTGTGACCGCCTACGAGCAGTACTTC	CASSSGVTAYEQYF
TRBJ1-2	TRBV6-2/TRBV6-3	-	once	TGTGCCAGCAGTCCCGAGGAGATTCGCTACTATGGCTACACCTTC	CASSPEEIRYYGYTF
TRBJ1-2	TRBV5-6	TRBD1	-	TGTGCCAGCAGCCAGACAGGGGTGAATGGCTACACCTTC	CASSQTGVNGYTF
TRBJ2-1	TRBV3-1	TRBD1	few	TGTGCCAGCAGCCAGAGACAGGGGTGGAATGAGCAGTTCTTC	CASSQRQGWNEQFF
TRBJ2-5	TRBV29-1	TRBD2	-	TGCAGCGTTGGAGGCGGGGGGAAGACCCAGTACTTC	CSVGGGGKTQYF
TRBJ2-7	TRBV6-5	-	-	TGTGCCAGCAAGCGTGGATCCTACGAGCAGTACTTC	CASKRGSYEQYF
TRBJ1-2	TRBV28	-	few	TGTGCCAGCAGTCCCAGAGGGAACTTCTATGGCTACACCTTC	CASSPRGNFYGYTF
TRBJ1-1	TRBV5-1	-	-	TGCGCCAGCAGCTTGACAAATAGGAACACTGAAGCTTTCTTT	CASSLTNRNTEAFF
TRBJ2-7	TRBV28	-	few	TGTGCCAGCAGGGAGGACATTTCCTACGAGCAGTACTTC	CASREDISYEQYF
TRBJ2-7	TRBV4-3	TRBD1	few	TGCGCCAGCAGCCAAGATAGGTTTGGGACAGGTGGATACGAGCAGTACTTC	CASSQDRFGTGGYEQYF
TRBJ2-7	TRBV4-1	TRBD1	-	TGCGCCAGCAGCCAGCCAAGAACGGGACAGGGGGCTTACGAGCAGTACTTC	CASSQPRTGQGAYEQYF
TRBJ1-5	TRBV3-1	-	many	TGTGCCAGCAGCCAAGATAACGAAGTCTATAGCAATCAGCCCCAGCATTTT	CASSQDNEVYSNQPQHF
TRBJ2-3	TRBV5-1	TRBD2	many	TGCGCCAGCAGCTTGGCCAAGGAGAGGACTAGCGCGTGGTCAGATACGCAGTATTTT	CASSLAKERTSAWSDTQYF
TRBJ2-7	TRBV5-1	TRBD2	-	TGCGCCAGCAGCTCCGGGACTAGTCCCTACGAGCAGTACTTC	CASSSGTSPYEQYF
TRBJ2-5	TRBV13	-	-	TGTGCCAGCAGCGCACGACAGGGAGGGCGAGAGACCCAGTACTTC	CASSARQGGRETQYF
TRBJ2-1	TRBV7-9	-	few	TGTGCCAGCAGCTTAGGGGGGACAATTGGGCACAATGAGCAGTTCTTC	CASSLGGTIGHNEQFF
TRBJ2-3	TRBV2	-	-	TGTGCCAGCAGTGGCCCTCAAAGCACAGATACGCAGTATTTT	CASSGPQSTDTQYF
TRBJ2-7	TRBV7-2	TRBD1	once	TGTGCCAGCAGCGCGCGACAGGGGCTCGGCGAGCAGTACTTC	CASSARQGLGEQYF
TRBJ2-5	TRBV9	TRBD2	-	TGTGCCAGCAGCGTAGAGTTGGGAGGGGAGACCCAGTACTTC	CASSVELGGETQYF
TRBJ2-1	TRBV20-1	TRBD2	medium-sized	TGCAGGGGAGCGGGGACTGCCTACAATGAGCAGTTCTTC	CRGAGTAYNEQFF
TRBJ1-3	TRBV4-3	-	many	TGCGCCAGCAGCCCTACCTTGGACAGCTCTGGAAACACCATATATTTT	CASSPTLDSSGNTIYF
TRBJ2-7	TRBV3-1	TRBD2	-	TGTGCCAGCAGCCAAGTCCCTAGCGGGGGACGAAAAACCCTGTCCTACGAGCAGTACTTC	CASSQVPSGGRKTLSYEQYF
TRBJ2-1	TRBV15	-	-	TGTGCCACCCGACGGACGGACTCCTACAATGAGCAGTTCTTC	CATRRTDSYNEQFF
TRBJ2-7	TRBV20-1	TRBD2	-	TGCAGTGCTACCCTGAGCGGGGTTTACGAGCAGTACTTC	CSATLSGVYEQYF
TRBJ2-5	TRBV12-3/TRBV12-4	-	many	TGTGCCAGCAGTTTCTTAGGGGAGACCCAGTACTTC	CASSFLGETQYF
TRBJ2-5	TRBV14	TRBD2	few	TGTGCCAGCAGCGGAGCGGGGGCCCCTTTGACCCAGTACTTC	CASSGAGAPLTQYF
TRBJ2-1	TRBV5-6	-	few	TGTGCCAGCAGCTTGGGGTCTAGCGTTTACAATGAGCAGTTCTTC	CASSLGSSVYNEQFF
TRBJ1-1	TRBV7-8	TRBD1	-	TGTGCCAGCAGCTTTCGGGACAGGGAGCCGGACACTGAAGCTTTCTTT	CASSFRDREPDTEAFF
TRBJ2-2	TRBV6-4	TRBD1	-	TGTGCCAGCAGTGACTTCCGACCCACAGGGGCAATAGTCACCGGGGAGCTGTTTTTT	CASSDFRPTGAIVTGELFF
TRBJ2-7	TRBV20-1	TRBD2	many	TGCAGTGCCAGAATAGCGGGAGGGAATGAGCAGTACTTC	CSARIAGGNEQYF
TRBJ2-5	TRBV4-3	TRBD1	many	TGCGCCAGCAGCCAAGAACTGACAGGGGTAGAGACCCAGTACTTC	CASSQELTGVETQYF
TRBJ2-4	TRBV20-1	TRBD2	-	TGCAGTGCTCGGGGGGGACCAAACTTTCAGTACTTC	CSARGGPNFQYF
TRBJ2-1	TRBV5-1	-	few	TGCGCCAGCAGCCCGGCGCACGCAGGCGATGAGCAGTTCTTC	CASSPAHAGDEQFF
TRBJ2-2	TRBV5-4	-	many	TGTGCCAGCAGCTCCTGGACCCGACGGTCCACCGGGGAGCTGTTTTTT	CASSSWTRRSTGELFF
TRBJ2-7	TRBV20-1	TRBD2	many	TGCAGAGCTACCACTAGCGGGGGAAGCTCCTACGAGCAGTACTTC	CRATTSGGSSYEQYF
TRBJ2-7	TRBV29-1	-	-	TGCAGCGTTCTAAGCTCCTACGAGCAGTACTTC	CSVLSSYEQYF
TRBJ2-7	TRBV30	-	few	TGTGCCTGGGACAGTAGCTCCTACGAGCAGTACTTC	CAWDSSSYEQYF
TRBJ2-3	TRBV29-1	TRBD2	-	TGCAGCGTTGACTCGCGGGAGATTTATACAGATACGCAGTATTTT	CSVDSREIYTDTQYF
TRBJ2-5	TRBV24-1	-	-	TGTGCCACCAGTGATCACCCGGGCGTCGAAGAGACCCAGTACTTC	CATSDHPGVEETQYF
TRBJ2-5	TRBV5-1	-	few	TGCGCCAGCAGCCTAGTAGGGGGGGATGGAGAGACCCAGTACTTC	CASSLVGGDGETQYF
TRBJ1-2	TRBV29-1	-	-	TGCAGCGGGTACAGGGAGGAAGGCTACACCTTC	CSGYREEGYTF
TRBJ2-7	TRBV29-1	TRBD1	many	TGCAGCGCTACTGAGTCAGGGGGCATATCTGAGCAGTACTTC	CSATESGGISEQYF
TRBJ1-1	TRBV18	-	many	TGTGCCAGCTCACCTGCGACTCGAAAGCAGGCTTTCTTT	CASSPATRKQAFF
TRBJ2-3	TRBV3-1	-	-	TGTGCCAGCAGCCAAGATCTTATCGGGGGACATACGCAGTATTTT	CASSQDLIGGHTQYF
TRBJ2-7	TRBV6-2/TRBV6-3	-	many	TGTGCCAGCAGTTACTCAAGGGGCGCGGTACACGAGCAGTACTTC	CASSYSRGAVHEQYF
TRBJ2-1	TRBV7-8	-	few	TGTGCCAGCAGCGAACAAACGACTAGCTACAATGAGCAGTTCTTC	CASSEQTTSYNEQFF
TRBJ2-7	TRBV5-1	TRBD1	few	TGCGCCAGCAGCTGGGATCAGGGGGCTACCTACGAGCAGTACTTC	CASSWDQGATYEQYF
TRBJ2-3	TRBV11-2	-	-	TGTGCCAGCAGCGCGCAGGCCGGCGGGGCAGATACGCAGTATTTT	CASSAQAGGADTQYF
TRBJ2-6	TRBV6-5	-	-	TGTGCCAGCAGTTACTCATGGGGGGCCTCTGGGGCCAACGTCCTGACTTTC	CASSYSWGASGANVLTF
TRBJ2-5	TRBV15	TRBD2	many	TGTGCCACCAGCAGAGGCACTAGCGGGGTACAAGAGACCCAGTACTTC	CATSRGTSGVQETQYF
TRBJ2-3	TRBV20-1	TRBD2	-	TGCAGTGCTCCCCCAGGACTAGCGAGCACAGATACGCAGTATTTT	CSAPPGLASTDTQYF
TRBJ2-1	TRBV20-1	TRBD2	many	TGCAGTGCTAGAGACCCCCTTTTCGCGGGAGGATTAGATGAGCAGTTCTTC	CSARDPLFAGGLDEQFF